The rows below give T cell receptor beta chains drawn from one sample of a study of regulatory T cells in long-lasting Graves disease. Each CDR3 protein gets one entry after TCRdb re-called the multiplex PCR reads with MiXCR. Here the sample spans about 380,000 distinct CDR3 sequences, about 16% being singletons. Specimen: peripheral blood mononuclear cells (PBMCs), collected at new diagnosis, from a patient treated with antithyroid drugs. Every receptor here comes from a female donor with Graves disease. Each CDR3 is given with its conserved first and last residue. D genes are given only for firm matches. Clone size is given for some rows only: seen once, a few or many times, or a class if the clone is expanded.

size: .; J: TRBJ2-7; D: .; V: TRBV7-8; DNA: TGTGCCAGCAGCCTAAACAACTACGAGCAGTACTTC; CDR3: CASSLNNYEQYF
size: many; J: TRBJ1-6; D: .; V: TRBV7-9; DNA: TGTGCCAGCAGCTTAACAGGGAGCTCCTATAATTCACCCCTCCACTTT; CDR3: CASSLTGSSYNSPLHF
size: many; J: TRBJ1-1; D: .; V: TRBV5-1; DNA: TGCGCCAGCAGCTTGGGTGGGGGTATTGACACTGAAGCTTTCTTT; CDR3: CASSLGGGIDTEAFF
size: many; J: TRBJ1-1; D: .; V: TRBV7-2; DNA: TGTGCCAGCAGCTACTCCGGGTTCGACACTGAAGCTTTCTTT; CDR3: CASSYSGFDTEAFF
size: many; J: TRBJ1-2; D: TRBD1; V: TRBV5-5; DNA: TGTGCCAGCAGCCCTGGGACAGGGTCTGGAGGCTACACCTTC; CDR3: CASSPGTGSGGYTF
size: many; J: TRBJ2-1; D: .; V: TRBV27; DNA: TGTGCCAGCAGTTTATTAAGTTCGTGGAAATACAATGAGCAGTTCTTC; CDR3: CASSLLSSWKYNEQFF
size: many; J: TRBJ2-3; D: .; V: TRBV6-1; DNA: TGTGCCAGCAGTGACCCGACAAGTTACACAGATACGCAGTATTTT; CDR3: CASSDPTSYTDTQYF
size: many; J: TRBJ2-7; D: .; V: TRBV7-2; DNA: TGTGCCAGCAGCTTGACGGGACTGCTCTCCTACGAGCAGTACTTC; CDR3: CASSLTGLLSYEQYF
size: many; J: TRBJ1-1; D: .; V: TRBV6-2/TRBV6-3; DNA: TGTGCCAGCACCTTTATTGGACAGTTAGTTTTGAACACTGAAGCTTTCTTT; CDR3: CASTFIGQLVLNTEAFF
size: few; J: TRBJ1-6; D: .; V: TRBV9; DNA: TGTGCCAGCAGCGGTACAGGGACCAATTCACCCCTCCACTTT; CDR3: CASSGTGTNSPLHF
size: .; J: TRBJ2-1; D: .; V: TRBV6-5; DNA: TGTGCCAGCAGTTACGATCACAATGAGCAGTTCTTC; CDR3: CASSYDHNEQFF
size: few; J: TRBJ2-2; D: TRBD2; V: TRBV4-3; DNA: TGCGCCAGCAGTTTCCTAGCGGGAGATGGATCCGGGGAGCTGTTTTTT; CDR3: CASSFLAGDGSGELFF
size: many; J: TRBJ1-4; D: TRBD1; V: TRBV7-9; DNA: TGTGCCAGCAGCTTAGGACAGGGGAATTCTAATGAAAAACTGTTTTTT; CDR3: CASSLGQGNSNEKLFF
size: .; J: TRBJ2-3; D: TRBD2; V: TRBV6-1; DNA: TGTGCCAGCAGTGGACGGACTAGGTCAGATACGCAGTATTTT; CDR3: CASSGRTRSDTQYF
size: few; J: TRBJ2-2; D: TRBD2; V: TRBV6-2/TRBV6-3; DNA: TGTGCCAGCAGTGAAACTAGCGGGAGCACCGGGGAGCTGTTTTTT; CDR3: CASSETSGSTGELFF
size: few; J: TRBJ2-3; D: TRBD2; V: TRBV20-1; DNA: TGCAGTGCTAACCCCGGACTAGCGGTGGGTGATACGCAGTATTTT; CDR3: CSANPGLAVGDTQYF
size: many; J: TRBJ2-7; D: .; V: TRBV7-9; DNA: TGTGCCAGCAGCTTAAAGGGGGTCTACTACGAGCAGTACTTC; CDR3: CASSLKGVYYEQYF
size: many; J: TRBJ1-5; D: .; V: TRBV12-3/TRBV12-4; DNA: TGTGCCAGCAGTTTACAGGTTTATCAGCCCCAGCATTTT; CDR3: CASSLQVYQPQHF